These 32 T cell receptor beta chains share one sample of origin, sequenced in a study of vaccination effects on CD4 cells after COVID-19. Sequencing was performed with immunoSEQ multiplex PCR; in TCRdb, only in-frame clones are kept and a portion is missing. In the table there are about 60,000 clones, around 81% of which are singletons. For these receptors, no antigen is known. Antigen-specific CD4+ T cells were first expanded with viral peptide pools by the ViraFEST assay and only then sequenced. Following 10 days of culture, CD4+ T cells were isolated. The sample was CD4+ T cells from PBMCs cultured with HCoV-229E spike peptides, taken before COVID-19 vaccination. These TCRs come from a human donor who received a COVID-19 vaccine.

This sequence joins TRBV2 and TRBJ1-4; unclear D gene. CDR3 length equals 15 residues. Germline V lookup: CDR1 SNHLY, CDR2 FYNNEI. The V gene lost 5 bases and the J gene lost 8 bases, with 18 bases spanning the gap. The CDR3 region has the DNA TGTGCCAGCAGTCCCACGAGGGAAGGATTCGAAAAACTGTTTTTT. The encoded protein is CASSPTREGFEKLFF.

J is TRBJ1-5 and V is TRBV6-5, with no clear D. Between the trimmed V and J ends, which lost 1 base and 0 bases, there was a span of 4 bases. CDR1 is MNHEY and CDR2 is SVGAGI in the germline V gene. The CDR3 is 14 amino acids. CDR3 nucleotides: TGTGCCAGCAGTTACTTAAGTAGCAATCAGCCCCAGCATTTT. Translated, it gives CASSYLSSNQPQHF.

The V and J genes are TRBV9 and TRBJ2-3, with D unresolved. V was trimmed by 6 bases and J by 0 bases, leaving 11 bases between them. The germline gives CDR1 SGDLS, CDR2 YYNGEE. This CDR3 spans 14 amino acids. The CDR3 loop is CASNLQSSTDTQYF. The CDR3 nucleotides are TGTGCCAGCAACCTACAGTCTAGCACAGATACGCAGTATTTT.

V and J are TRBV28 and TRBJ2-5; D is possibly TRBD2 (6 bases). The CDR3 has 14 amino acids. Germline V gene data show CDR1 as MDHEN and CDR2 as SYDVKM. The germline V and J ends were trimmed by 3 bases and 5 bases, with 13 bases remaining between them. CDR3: CASSFFGGSETQYF. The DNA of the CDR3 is TGTGCCAGCAGTTTTTTCGGGGGAAGTGAGACCCAGTACTTC.

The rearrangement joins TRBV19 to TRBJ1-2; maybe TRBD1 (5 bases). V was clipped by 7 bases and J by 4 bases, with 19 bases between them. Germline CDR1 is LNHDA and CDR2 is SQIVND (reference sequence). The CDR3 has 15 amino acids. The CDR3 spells CASTNPGTVLYGYTF. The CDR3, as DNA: TGTGCCAGTACCAACCCGGGGACGGTCCTCTATGGCTACACCTTC.

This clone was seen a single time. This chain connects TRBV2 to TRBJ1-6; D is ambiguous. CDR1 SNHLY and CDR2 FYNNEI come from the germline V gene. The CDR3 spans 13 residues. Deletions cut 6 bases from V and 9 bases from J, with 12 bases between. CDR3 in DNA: TGTGCCAGCAGCGTGGCGGAGGGTTCACCCCTCCACTTT. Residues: CASSVAEGSPLHF.

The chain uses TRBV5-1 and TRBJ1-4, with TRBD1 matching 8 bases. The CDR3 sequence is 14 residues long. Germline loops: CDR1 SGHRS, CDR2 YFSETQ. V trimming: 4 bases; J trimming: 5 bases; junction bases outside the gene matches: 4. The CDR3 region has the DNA TGCGCCAGCAGCCCCGACAGGGGAAATGAAAAACTGTTTTTT. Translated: CASSPDRGNEKLFF.

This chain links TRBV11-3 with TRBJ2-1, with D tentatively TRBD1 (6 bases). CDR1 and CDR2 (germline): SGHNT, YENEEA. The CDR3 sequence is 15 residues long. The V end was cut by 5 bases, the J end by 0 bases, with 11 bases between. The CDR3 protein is CASSPGTSSYNEQFF. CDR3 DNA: TGTGCCAGCAGCCCCGGGACAAGCTCCTACAATGAGCAGTTCTTC.

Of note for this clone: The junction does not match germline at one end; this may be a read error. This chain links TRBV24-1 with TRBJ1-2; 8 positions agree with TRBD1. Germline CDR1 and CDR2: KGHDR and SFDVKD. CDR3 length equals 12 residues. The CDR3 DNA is TGTGCCACCAGTCCAGGGGGCTATCGCTACACCTTC. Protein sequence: CATSPGGYRYTF.

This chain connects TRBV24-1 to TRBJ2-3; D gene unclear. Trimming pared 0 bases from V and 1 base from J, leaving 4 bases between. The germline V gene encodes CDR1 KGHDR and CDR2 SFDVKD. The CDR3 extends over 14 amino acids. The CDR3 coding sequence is TGTGCCACCAGTGATTTGGGGGGCACAGATACGCAGTATTTT. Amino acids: CATSDLGGTDTQYF.

The CDR3 DNA follows: TGCGCCAGCAGCTCTAACACCGACTCTGGAAACACCATATATTTT. Residues: CASSSNTDSGNTIYF. The V and J genes are TRBV5-1 and TRBJ1-3; D uncertain. From germline, CDR1 is SGHRS and CDR2 YFSETQ. V lost 3 bases and J lost 0, with 10 bases in between. The CDR3 is 15 residues long.

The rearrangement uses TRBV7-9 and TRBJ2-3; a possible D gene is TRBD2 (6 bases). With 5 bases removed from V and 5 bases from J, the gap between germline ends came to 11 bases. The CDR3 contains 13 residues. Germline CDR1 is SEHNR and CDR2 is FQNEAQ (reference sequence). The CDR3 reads CASSHWRVDTQYF. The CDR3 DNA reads TGTGCCAGCAGCCATTGGAGGGTAGATACGCAGTATTTT.

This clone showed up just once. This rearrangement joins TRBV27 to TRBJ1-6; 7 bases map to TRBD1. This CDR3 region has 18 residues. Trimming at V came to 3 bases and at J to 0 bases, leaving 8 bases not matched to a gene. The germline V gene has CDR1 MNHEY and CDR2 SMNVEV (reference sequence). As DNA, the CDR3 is TGTGCCAGCAGTTTTTCCTACAGGGGACGCTCCTATAATTCACCCCTCCACTTT. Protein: CASSFSYRGRSYNSPLHF.

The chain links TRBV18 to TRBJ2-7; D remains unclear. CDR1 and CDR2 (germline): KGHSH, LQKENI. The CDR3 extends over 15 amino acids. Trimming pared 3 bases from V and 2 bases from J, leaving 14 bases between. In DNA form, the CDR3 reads TGTGCCAGCTCACCGGGCCGAGGCGCTACCTACGAGCAGTACGTC. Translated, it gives CASSPGRGATYEQYV.

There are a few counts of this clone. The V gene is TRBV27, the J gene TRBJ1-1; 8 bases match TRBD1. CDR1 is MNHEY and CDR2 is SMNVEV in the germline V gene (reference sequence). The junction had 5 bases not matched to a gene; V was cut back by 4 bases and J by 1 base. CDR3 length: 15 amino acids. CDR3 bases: TGTGCCAGCAGTTCCAGCGGACAGGGGAACACTGAAGCTTTCTTT. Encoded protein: CASSSSGQGNTEAFF.

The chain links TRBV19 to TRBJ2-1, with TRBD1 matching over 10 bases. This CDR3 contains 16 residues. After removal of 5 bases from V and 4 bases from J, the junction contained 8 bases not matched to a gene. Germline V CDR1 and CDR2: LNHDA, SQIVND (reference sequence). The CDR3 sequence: CASSPQDRGRYNEQFF. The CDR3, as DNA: TGTGCCAGTAGTCCCCAGGACAGGGGGAGATACAATGAGCAGTTCTTC.

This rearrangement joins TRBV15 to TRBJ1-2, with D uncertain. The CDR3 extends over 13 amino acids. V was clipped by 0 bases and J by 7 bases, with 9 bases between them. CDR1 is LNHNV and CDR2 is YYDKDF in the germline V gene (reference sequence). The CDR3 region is CATSRDPGFGYTF. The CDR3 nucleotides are TGTGCCACCAGCAGAGATCCGGGGTTTGGCTACACCTTC.

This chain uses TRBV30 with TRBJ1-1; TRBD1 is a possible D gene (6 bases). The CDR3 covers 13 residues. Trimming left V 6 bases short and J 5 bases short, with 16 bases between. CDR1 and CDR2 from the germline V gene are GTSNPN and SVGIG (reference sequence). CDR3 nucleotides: TGTGCCTGCCGGACCGGGACAAAAACTGAAGCTTTCTTT. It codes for CACRTGTKTEAFF.

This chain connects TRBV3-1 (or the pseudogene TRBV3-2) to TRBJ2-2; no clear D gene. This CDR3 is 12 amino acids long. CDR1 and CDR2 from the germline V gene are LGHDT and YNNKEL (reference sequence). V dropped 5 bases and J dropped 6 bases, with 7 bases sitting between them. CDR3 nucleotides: TGTGCCAGCAGCTGGGCGCCCGGGGAGCTGTTTTTT. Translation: CASSWAPGELFF.

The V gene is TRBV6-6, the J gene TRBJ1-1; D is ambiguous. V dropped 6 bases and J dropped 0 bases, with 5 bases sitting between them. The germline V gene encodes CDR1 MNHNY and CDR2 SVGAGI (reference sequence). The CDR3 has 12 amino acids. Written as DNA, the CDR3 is TGTGCCAGCAGGAGATTGAACACTGAAGCTTTCTTT. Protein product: CASRRLNTEAFF.

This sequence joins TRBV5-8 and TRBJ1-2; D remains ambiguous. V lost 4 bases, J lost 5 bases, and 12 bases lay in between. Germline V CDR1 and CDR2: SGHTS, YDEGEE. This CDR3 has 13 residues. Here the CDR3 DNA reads TGTGCCAGCAGCCCACGGACTGATTATGGCTACACCTTC. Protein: CASSPRTDYGYTF.

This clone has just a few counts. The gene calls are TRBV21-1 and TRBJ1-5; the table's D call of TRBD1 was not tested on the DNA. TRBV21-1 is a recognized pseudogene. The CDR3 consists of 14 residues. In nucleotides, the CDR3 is TGTGCCAGCAGAAAAAGGCAGGTTGGACAGCCCCAGCATTTT. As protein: CASRKRQVGQPQHF.

In nucleotides, the CDR3 is TGTGCCAGCAGCTTAGCCGGAAGGGGGGAGACCCAGTACTTC. Protein product: CASSLAGRGETQYF. This chain connects TRBV7-2 to TRBJ2-5; D may be TRBD1 (6 bases). The CDR3 spans 14 residues. V was cut by 0 bases and J by 5 bases, with 10 bases left in between. Germline values: CDR1 SGHTA, CDR2 FQGNSA.

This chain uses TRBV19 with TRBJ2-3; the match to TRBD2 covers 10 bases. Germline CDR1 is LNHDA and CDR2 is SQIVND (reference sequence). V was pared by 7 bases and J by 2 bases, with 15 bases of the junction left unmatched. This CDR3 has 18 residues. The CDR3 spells CASTLSPIAGGYTDTQYF. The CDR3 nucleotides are TGTGCCAGTACCCTCTCCCCCATAGCGGGGGGTTACACAGATACGCAGTATTTT.

CDR3: CAGNKGGLYNSPLHF. The CDR3 region has the DNA TGTGCCGGAAACAAGGGGGGCCTATATAATTCACCCCTCCACTTT. This rearrangement joins TRBV6-5 to TRBJ1-6, with D tentatively TRBD1 (6 bases). The CDR3 runs 15 residues. Germline V gene lookup returns CDR1 MNHEY and CDR2 SVGAGI. Trimming took 11 bases from V and 4 from J, leaving 18 bases between them.

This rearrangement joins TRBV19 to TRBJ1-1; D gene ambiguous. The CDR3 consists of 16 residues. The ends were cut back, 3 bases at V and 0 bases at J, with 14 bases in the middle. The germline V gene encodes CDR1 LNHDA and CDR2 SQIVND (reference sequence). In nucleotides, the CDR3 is TGTGCCAGTAGTATTGGGATGAAATTGATGAACACTGAAGCTTTCTTT. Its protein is CASSIGMKLMNTEAFF.

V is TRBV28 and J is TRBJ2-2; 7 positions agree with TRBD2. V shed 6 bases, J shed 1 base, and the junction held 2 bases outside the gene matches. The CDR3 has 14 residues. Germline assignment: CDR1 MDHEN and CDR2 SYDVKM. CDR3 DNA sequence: TGTGCCAGCAGCTGGGGGGGGAACACCGGGGAGCTGTTTTTT. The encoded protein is CASSWGGNTGELFF.

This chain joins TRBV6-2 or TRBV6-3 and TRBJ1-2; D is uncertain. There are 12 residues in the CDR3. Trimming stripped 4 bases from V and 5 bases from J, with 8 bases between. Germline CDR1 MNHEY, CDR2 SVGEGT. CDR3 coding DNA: TGTGCCAGCAGTTTCGATACTTATGGCTACACCTTC. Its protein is CASSFDTYGYTF.

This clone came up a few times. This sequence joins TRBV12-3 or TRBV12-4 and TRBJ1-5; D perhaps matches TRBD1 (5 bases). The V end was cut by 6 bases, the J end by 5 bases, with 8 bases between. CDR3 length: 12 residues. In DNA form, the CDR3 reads TGTGCCAGCAGGAAAGGGGATCAGCCCCAGCATTTT. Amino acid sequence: CASRKGDQPQHF.

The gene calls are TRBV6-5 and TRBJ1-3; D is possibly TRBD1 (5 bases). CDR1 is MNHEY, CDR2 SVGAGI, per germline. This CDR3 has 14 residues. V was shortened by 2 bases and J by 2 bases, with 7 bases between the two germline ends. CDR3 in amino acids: CASSYRGTGNTIYF. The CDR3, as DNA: TGTGCCAGCAGTTACAGGGGAACTGGAAACACCATATATTTT.

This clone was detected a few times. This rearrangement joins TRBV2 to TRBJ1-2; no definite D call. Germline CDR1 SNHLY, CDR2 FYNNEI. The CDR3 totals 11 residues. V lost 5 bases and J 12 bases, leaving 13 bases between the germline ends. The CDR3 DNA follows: TGTGCCAGCAGTCAGTCTTCGGAACACACCTTC. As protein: CASSQSSEHTF.

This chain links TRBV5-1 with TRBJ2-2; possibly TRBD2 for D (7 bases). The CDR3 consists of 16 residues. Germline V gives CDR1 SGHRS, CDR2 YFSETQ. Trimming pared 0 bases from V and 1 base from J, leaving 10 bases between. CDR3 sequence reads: CASSLAGGQNTGELFF. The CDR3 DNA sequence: TGCGCCAGCAGCTTGGCGGGGGGACAGAACACCGGGGAGCTGTTTTTT.